This T cell receptor beta chain emerged from a study of identical twins. Study outcomes and limitations: Out-of-frame alpha sequences common to twins exhibited an excess of low generation probability. Models came in too low on out-of-frame TCR alpha sharing in monozygotic twins.

cDNA molecules carried unique molecular identifiers, and template switching added a universal primer site. Each CDR3 protein is one row after TCRdb ran MiXCR on the 5' RACE reads. The table records 510,000 or so distinct CDR3 sequences, approximately 14% of them present only once. V was pared by 5 bases and J by 4 bases, with 8 bases between. CDR3 size: 12 residues. This clonotype was seen more than once but under ten times. Its antigen is unidentified. The same sample was also studied in work on yellow fever vaccine responses in identical twins.

The specimen sequenced was CD4+ T cells sorted from blood. V is TRBV12-3 or TRBV12-4 and J is TRBJ1-1, with D unclear. The receptor comes from a woman younger than 35 in good health. In DNA form, the CDR3 reads TGTGCCAGCAGTGGTTGGAGCACTGAAGCTTTCTTT. Protein sequence: CASSGWSTEAFF.